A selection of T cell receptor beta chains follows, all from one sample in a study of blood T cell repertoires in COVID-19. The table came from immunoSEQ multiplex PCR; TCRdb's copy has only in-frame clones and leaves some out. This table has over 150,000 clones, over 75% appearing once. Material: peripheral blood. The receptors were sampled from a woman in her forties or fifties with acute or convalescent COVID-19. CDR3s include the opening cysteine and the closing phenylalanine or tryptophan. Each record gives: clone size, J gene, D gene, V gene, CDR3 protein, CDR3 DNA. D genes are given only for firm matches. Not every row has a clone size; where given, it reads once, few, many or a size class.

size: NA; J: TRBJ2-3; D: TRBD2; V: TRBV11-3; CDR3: CASSLEGGRATDTQYF; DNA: TGTGCCAGCAGCTTAGAAGGCGGGAGGGCCACAGATACGCAGTATTTT
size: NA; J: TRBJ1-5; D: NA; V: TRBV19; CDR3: CASSSRTLQPQHF; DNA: TGTGCCAGTAGTAGTCGGACACTTCAGCCCCAGCATTTT
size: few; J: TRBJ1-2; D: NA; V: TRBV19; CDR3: CASSRGGRNNYGYTF; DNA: TGTGCCAGTAGTCGGGGGGGCCGAAATAACTATGGCTACACCTTC
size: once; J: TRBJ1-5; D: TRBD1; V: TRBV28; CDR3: CASSPPLQGAGNQPQHF; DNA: TGTGCCAGCAGCCCCCCCTTACAGGGGGCGGGCAATCAGCCCCAGCATTTT
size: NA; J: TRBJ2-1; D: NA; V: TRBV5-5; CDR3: CASSPLPGDEQFF; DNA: TGTGCCAGCAGCCCCTTGCCGGGGGATGAGCAGTTCTTC
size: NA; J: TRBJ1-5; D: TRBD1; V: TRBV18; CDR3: CASSLYGQETQPQHF; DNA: TGTGCCAGCTCCCTATATGGACAGGAGACGCAGCCCCAGCATTTT
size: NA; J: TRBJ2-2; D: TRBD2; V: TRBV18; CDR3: CASSLTSGGTGELFF; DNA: TGTGCCAGCTCACTAACTAGCGGCGGCACCGGGGAGCTGTTTTTT
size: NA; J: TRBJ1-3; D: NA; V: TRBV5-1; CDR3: CASSFQGSGNTIYF; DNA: TGCGCCAGCAGCTTCCAGGGTTCAGGAAACACCATATATTTT
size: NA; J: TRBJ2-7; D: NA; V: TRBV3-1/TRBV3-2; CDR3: CASSRSNRGSYEQYF; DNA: TGTGCCAGCAGCCGCTCAAACCGGGGGTCCTACGAGCAGTACTTC
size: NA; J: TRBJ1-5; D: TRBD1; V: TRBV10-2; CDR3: CASRGQGPNQPQHF; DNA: TGCGCCAGCAGGGGACAGGGGCCCAATCAGCCCCAGCATTTT
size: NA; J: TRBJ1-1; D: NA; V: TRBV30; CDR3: CAWSAADRQTEAFF; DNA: TGTGCCTGGAGTGCCGCGGACAGACAAACTGAAGCTTTCTTT
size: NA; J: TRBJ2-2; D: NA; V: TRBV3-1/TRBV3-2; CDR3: CASSQRQRTGELFF; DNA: TGTGCCAGCAGCCAGAGACAGAGGACCGGGGAGCTGTTTTTT
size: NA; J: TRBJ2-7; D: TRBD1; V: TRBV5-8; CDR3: CASSASGTGFTYEQYF; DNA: TGTGCCAGCAGCGCCTCCGGGACAGGCTTTACCTACGAGCAGTACTTC
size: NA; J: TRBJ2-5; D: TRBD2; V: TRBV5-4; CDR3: CASSLQPGLGVTQYF; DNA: TGTGCCAGCAGCCTACAACCGGGACTAGGGGTGACCCAGTACTTC
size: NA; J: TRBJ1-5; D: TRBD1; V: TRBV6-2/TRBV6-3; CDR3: CASSYGGQGSQPQHF; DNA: TGTGCCAGCAGTTACGGGGGACAGGGGAGTCAGCCCCAGCATTTT
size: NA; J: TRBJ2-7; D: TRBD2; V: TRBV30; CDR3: CAWTSGFLEQYF; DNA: TGTGCCTGGACTAGCGGGTTCCTGGAGCAGTACTTC
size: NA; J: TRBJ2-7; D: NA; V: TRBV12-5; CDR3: CASGLGGLEQYF; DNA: TGTGCTAGTGGTTTGGGAGGGCTCGAGCAGTACTTC
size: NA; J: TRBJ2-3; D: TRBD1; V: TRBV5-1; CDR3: CASSLAGQGRGTDTQYF; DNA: TGCGCCAGCAGCTTGGCCGGACAGGGTCGTGGCACAGATACGCAGTATTTT
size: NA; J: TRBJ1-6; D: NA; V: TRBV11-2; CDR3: CASSQGVSYNSPLHF; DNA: TGTGCCAGCAGCCAAGGGGTTTCCTATAATTCACCCCTCCACTTT
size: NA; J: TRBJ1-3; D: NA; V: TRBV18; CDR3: CASSPGGEVGNTIYF; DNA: TGTGCCAGCTCCCCCGGCGGGGAAGTGGGAAACACCATATATTTT
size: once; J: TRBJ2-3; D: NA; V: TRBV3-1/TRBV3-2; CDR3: CASSRGIPDTQYF; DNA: TGTGCCAGCAGTCGAGGGATACCAGATACGCAGTATTTT
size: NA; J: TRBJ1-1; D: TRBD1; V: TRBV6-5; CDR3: CASTQGQRRGTEAFF; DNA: TGTGCCAGCACCCAGGGACAGCGGAGGGGCACTGAAGCTTTCTTT
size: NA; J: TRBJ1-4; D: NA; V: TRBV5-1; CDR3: CASSSGPAGEGEKLFF; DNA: TGCGCCAGCAGCTCCGGCCCGGCAGGGGAGGGAGAAAAACTGTTTTTT
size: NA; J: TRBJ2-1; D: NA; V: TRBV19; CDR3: CASSMGQGYNEQFF; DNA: TGTGCCAGTAGTATGGGGCAGGGGTACAATGAGCAGTTCTTC
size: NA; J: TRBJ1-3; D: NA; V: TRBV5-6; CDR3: CASSLGQSPGNTIYF; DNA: TGTGCCAGCAGCTTGGGCCAGTCTCCGGGAAACACCATATATTTT
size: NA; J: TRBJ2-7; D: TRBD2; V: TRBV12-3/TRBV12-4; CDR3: CASREGSSYEQYF; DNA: TGTGCCAGCCGGGAGGGTAGCTCCTACGAGCAGTACTTC
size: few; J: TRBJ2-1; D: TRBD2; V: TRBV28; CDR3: CASSLRLAGGRWFF; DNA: TGTGCCAGCAGTTTAAGACTAGCGGGAGGAAGGTGGTTCTTC
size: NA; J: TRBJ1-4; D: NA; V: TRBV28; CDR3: CASSEQGRNEKLFF; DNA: TGTGCCAGCAGTGAACAGGGCCGAAATGAAAAACTGTTTTTT
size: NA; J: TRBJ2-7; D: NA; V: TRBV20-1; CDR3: CSARDRVEQYF; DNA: TGCAGTGCTAGAGACAGGGTCGAGCAGTACTTC
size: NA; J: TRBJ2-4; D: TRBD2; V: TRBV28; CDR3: CASSPYSTSTKNIQYF; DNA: TGTGCCAGCAGCCCATATTCGACTAGCACCAAAAACATTCAGTACTTC
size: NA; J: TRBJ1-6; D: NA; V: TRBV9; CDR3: CASSASGSYNSPLHF; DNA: TGTGCCAGCAGCGCGTCGGGTTCCTATAATTCACCCCTCCACTTT
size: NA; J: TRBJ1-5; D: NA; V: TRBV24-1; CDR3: CATSDSFERGQKGGNQPQHF; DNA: TGTGCCACCAGTGATTCCTTCGAACGGGGACAAAAAGGTGGCAATCAGCCCCAGCATTTT
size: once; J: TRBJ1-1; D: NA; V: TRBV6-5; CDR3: CASSYFQANTEAFF; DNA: TGTGCCAGCAGTTATTTCCAGGCGAACACTGAAGCTTTCTTT
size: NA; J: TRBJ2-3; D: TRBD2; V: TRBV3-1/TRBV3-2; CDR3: CASSLGLAGAWSTDTQYF; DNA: TGTGCCAGCAGCCTGGGACTAGCGGGTGCCTGGAGCACAGATACGCAGTATTTT
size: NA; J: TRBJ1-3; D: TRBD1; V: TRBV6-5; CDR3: CASRTGGSGNTIYF; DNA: TGTGCCAGCCGGACAGGGGGATCTGGAAACACCATATATTTT
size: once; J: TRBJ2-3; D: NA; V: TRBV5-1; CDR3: CASSLGHSTDTQYF; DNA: TGCGCCAGCAGCCTGGGACATTCTACAGATACGCAGTATTTT
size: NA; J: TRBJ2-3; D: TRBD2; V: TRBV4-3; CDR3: CASSQDRASGSRGDTQYF; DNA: TGCGCCAGCAGCCAAGATCGCGCTAGCGGGAGTCGTGGAGATACGCAGTATTTT